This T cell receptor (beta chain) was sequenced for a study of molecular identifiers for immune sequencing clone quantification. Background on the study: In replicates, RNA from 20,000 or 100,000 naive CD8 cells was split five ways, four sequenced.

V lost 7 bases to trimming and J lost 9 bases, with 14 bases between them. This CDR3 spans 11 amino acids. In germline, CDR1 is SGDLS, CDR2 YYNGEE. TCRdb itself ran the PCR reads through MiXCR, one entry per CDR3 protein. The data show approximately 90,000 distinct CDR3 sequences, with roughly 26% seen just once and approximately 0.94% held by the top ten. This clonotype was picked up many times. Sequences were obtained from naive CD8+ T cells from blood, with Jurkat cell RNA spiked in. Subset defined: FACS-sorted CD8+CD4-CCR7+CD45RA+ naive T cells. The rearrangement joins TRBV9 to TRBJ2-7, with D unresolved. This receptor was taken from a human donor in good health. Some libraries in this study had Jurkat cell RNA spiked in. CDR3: CASPGRGRQYF. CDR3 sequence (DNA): TGTGCCAGCCCAGGTCGTGGAAGGCAGTACTTC.